This T cell receptor (beta chain) was found in a study of blood T cell repertoires in COVID-19 (dated by TCRdb to about 2020). With respect to the entire study: Collaborator samples came from the United States, Italy and Spain and covered acute and convalescent phases of COVID-19. The material from the prospective study consisted of cDNA or gDNA derived from T cells, B-cell-depleted T cells, or PBMCs. A freely available public database, intended as a resource for researchers studying the immune response to SARS-CoV-2, is where the repertoires were released. Where HLA class I and class II types were available, the types were taken from metadata supplied by the sample provider, not from assay-based typing. Deeply sampled blood TCRbeta repertoires from subjects exposed to, actively infected with, or recovered from COVID-19 were included in the dataset. A de-identified subject ID, COVID-19 status, age in years and sex were almost always included in the sample metadata. Samples were obtained from the ongoing ImmuneRACE study (first 160 participants) and from 1,254 subjects provided by 6 global collaborators.

At one collaborating source in Seattle, patients were enrolled during active infection and were followed longitudinally through the course of disease. The collaborating institutions used their own protocols to collect whole blood in K2EDTA tubes. Collaborator samples were shipped for TCRbeta analysis as frozen whole blood, isolated PBMCs, or DNA extracted from either sample type. Concerning this clone itself: Its antigen is not yet known. Base qualities are not recorded, but no much larger clone differs from it by a single base.

TCRbeta CDR3 regions were amplified from genomic DNA using the immunoSEQ Assay, a bias-controlled multiplex PCR. The published analysis was carried out like this. The number of nucleated cells in each sample was estimated by amplification of reference gene primers within the assay. To quantify the absolute abundance of each unique TCRbeta CDR3 rearrangement, sequence reads were collapsed and filtered. Productive Simpson clonality was computed per sample as the square root of Simpson's diversity index over productive rearrangements. TCRdb re-hosts the immuneACCESS table, in-frame sequences only. Its copies lack some clones; in the studies checked, an unresolved V gene accounts for under half of them, and the cause for the rest is not known. The DNA gave D and trimming, while V, J and clone size come from that table. This sample lists about 94,000 clones; roughly 70% were detected once. Over 3.5% of the sample goes to the ten largest clones.

Overall results and qualifications from the work: How much clinical and demographic metadata was included differed by source and by participant, and the metadata was provided uncurated.

V and J lose 6 bases and 3 bases, and a span of 11 bases separates them. The CDR3, from cysteine to phenylalanine, totals 13 residues. Solely the CDR3 DNA is kept, with 39 bases framed from the first base. This chain joins TRBV12-3 or TRBV12-4 to TRBJ1-1; TRBD1 is a weak D gene call, 6 bases matching. This receptor was obtained from a man between 65 and 80 years old with COVID-19, enrolled during active disease. Material: peripheral blood. CDR3 protein: CASREQGYTEAFF. Here is the DNA: TGTGCCAGCAGGGAACAGGGTTACACTGAAGCTTTCTTT.